This TCR beta chain was found in a study of blood T cell repertoires in COVID-19 (dated by TCRdb to between 2020 and 2021). As for the study more broadly: The collaborator samples originated in the United States, Italy and Spain and spanned the acute and convalescent phases of COVID-19. Samples were obtained from the ongoing ImmuneRACE study (first 160 participants) and from 950 to 1,500 subjects provided by 6 global collaborators. The repertoires were released in a freely available public database intended as a resource for research on the immune response to SARS-CoV-2. Where HLA class I and class II types were available, the types were taken from metadata supplied by the sample provider, not from assay-based typing. The dataset comprised deeply sampled blood TCRbeta repertoires from subjects exposed to, actively infected with, or recovered from COVID-19. The prospective study material was composed of cDNA or gDNA derived from T cells, B-cell-depleted T cells, or PBMCs. A de-identified subject ID, COVID-19 status, age in years and sex were almost always included in the sample metadata.

One collaborating source in Seattle enrolled patients while the patients were actively infected and followed the patients over time throughout the course of disease. Whole blood was collected in K2EDTA tubes by collaborating institutions according to the institutions' own protocols. For TCRbeta analysis, collaborator samples were shipped as frozen whole blood, as isolated PBMCs, or as DNA extracted from either sample type. As concerns this clone: Its antigen specificity is not known. The record has no base qualities; no much larger clone is one base away.

TCRbeta CDR3 regions were amplified from genomic DNA using the immunoSEQ Assay, a bias-controlled multiplex PCR. The study's own analysis went as follows. The number of nucleated cells in each sample was estimated by amplification of reference gene primers within the assay. Sequence reads were collapsed and filtered to measure the absolute abundance of every unique TCRbeta CDR3 rearrangement. Productive Simpson clonality was computed per sample as the square root of Simpson's diversity index over productive rearrangements. The table comes from immuneACCESS by way of TCRdb, which keeps in-frame sequences with V and J called. Part of the clones is missing from these tables; in studies checked, under half for an unresolved V gene and the rest for unknown reasons. The D gene and trimming were derived from the DNA, and the V and J assignments and clone size from that table. In all, the sample holds tens of thousands of clones, and roughly 87% of those were seen once. The ten largest make up under 25% of the sample.

CDR1 and CDR2 are drawn from the germline V gene (reference sequence): SEHNR, FQNEAQ. The CDR3 spans 14 residues, from the cysteine through the phenylalanine. Only the CDR3 part of the read is kept: 42 bases, read in frame from the first base. The germline V end is reduced by 10 bases and the J end by 3 bases; junction bases left unmatched: 11. Study-wide conclusions, independent of this receptor: The quantity of clinical and demographic metadata differed by source and by participant and was supplied without curation.

This receptor was obtained from a woman of 80 years or more with COVID-19, enrolled during active disease. Here the chain combines TRBV7-9 and TRBJ1-1, with TRBD1 identical over 7 junction bases. Sequencing was carried out using peripheral blood. The DNA sequence is given as TGTGCCACCCAGCTTGGGACAGCGGACACTGAAGCTTTCTTT. The translation is CATQLGTADTEAFF.